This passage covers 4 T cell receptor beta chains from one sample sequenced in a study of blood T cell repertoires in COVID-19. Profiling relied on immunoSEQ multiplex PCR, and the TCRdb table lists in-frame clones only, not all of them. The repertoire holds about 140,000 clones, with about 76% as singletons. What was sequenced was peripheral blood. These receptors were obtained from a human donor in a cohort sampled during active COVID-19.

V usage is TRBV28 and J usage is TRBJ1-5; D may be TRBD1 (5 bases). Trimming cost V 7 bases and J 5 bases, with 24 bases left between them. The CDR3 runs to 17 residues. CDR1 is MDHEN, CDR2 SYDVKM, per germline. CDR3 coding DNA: TGTGCCAGCACCCTGAGCCGACAGCTAATCCTCTATCAGCCCCAGCATTTT. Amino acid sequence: CASTLSRQLILYQPQHF.

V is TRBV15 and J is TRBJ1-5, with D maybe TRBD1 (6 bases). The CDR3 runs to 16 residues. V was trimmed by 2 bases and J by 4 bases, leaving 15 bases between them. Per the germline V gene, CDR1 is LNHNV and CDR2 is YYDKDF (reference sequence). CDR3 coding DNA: TGTGCCACCAGCAGAAAACAGGGTTTAATGAATCAGCCCCAGCATTTT. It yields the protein CATSRKQGLMNQPQHF.

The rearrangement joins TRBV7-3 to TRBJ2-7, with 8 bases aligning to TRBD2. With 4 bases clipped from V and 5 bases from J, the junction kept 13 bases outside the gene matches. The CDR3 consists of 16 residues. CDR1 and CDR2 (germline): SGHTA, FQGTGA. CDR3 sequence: CASSSRAGAVWNEQYF. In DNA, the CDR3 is TGTGCCAGCAGCTCAAGAGCGGGAGCGGTGTGGAACGAGCAGTACTTC.

The CDR3 sequence: CASSPTDRAGNTIYF. CDR3 DNA sequence: TGTGCCAGCAGCCCAACGGACAGGGCTGGAAACACCATATATTTT. V and J are TRBV7-6 and TRBJ1-3; 8 bases are shared with TRBD1. Germline V gives CDR1 SGHVS, CDR2 FNYEAQ. The CDR3 contains 15 residues. Trimming removed 5 bases from V and 2 bases from J; junction bases left unmatched: 5. The full variable domain, with the rest looked up from reference TRBV7-6 and TRBJ1-3, is GAGVSQSPRYKVTKRGQDVALRCDPISGHVSLYWYRQALGQGPEFLTYFNYEAQQDKSGLPNDRFSAERPEGSISTLTIQRTEQRDSAMYRCASSPTDRAGNTIYFGEGSWLTVV.